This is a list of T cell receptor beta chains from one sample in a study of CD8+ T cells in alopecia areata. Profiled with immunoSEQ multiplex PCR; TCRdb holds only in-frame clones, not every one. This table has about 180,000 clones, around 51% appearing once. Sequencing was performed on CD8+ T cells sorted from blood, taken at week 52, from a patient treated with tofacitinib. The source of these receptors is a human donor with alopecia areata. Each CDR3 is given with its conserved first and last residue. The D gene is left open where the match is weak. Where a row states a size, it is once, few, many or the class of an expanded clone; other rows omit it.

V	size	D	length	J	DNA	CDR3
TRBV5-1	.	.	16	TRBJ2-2	TGCGCCAGCAGCTTGACGTCACAGGGGAACACCGGGGAGCTGTTTTTT	CASSLTSQGNTGELFF
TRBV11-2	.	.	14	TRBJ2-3	TGTGCCAGCAGCACCCACGGATTGACAGATACGCAGTATTTT	CASSTHGLTDTQYF
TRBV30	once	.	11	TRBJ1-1	TGTGCCTGGGATGGGGGAGGAGAAGCTTTCTTT	CAWDGGGEAFF
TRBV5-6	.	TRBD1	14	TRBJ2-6	TGTGCCAGCAGGACAGGGTTTGGGGCCAACGTCCTGACTTTC	CASRTGFGANVLTF
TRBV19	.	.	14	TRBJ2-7	TGTGCCAGTAGTATTCCTGGACAACCCTACGAGCAGTACTTC	CASSIPGQPYEQYF
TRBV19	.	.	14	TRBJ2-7	TGTGCCAGTAGTCACCGGGACCTAGCCTACGAGCAGTACTTC	CASSHRDLAYEQYF
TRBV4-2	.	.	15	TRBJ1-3	TGTGCCAGCAGTTTTCGGGGAACCCCTGGAAACACCATATATTTT	CASSFRGTPGNTIYF
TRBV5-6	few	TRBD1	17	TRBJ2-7	TGTGCCAGCAGCTTAGGCCTACGAGGACAGGGGCGTGACGAGCAGTACTTC	CASSLGLRGQGRDEQYF
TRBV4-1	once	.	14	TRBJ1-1	TGCGCCAGCAGCCAAGATATGGAACTCACTGAAGCTTTCTTT	CASSQDMELTEAFF
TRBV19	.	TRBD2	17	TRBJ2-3	TGTGCCAGTAGTTTTGCGAGACTAGCGGGGGGCCCCGATACGCAGTATTTT	CASSFARLAGGPDTQYF
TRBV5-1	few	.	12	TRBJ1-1	TGCGCCAGCAGCTTGGGAGGAGGGTTCGCTTTCTTT	CASSLGGGFAFF
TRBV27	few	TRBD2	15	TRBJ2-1	TGTGCCAGCGTCATGCGGGGGTACGATATCGATGAGCAGTTCTTC	CASVMRGYDIDEQFF
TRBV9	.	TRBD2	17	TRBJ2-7	TGTGCCAGCAGCGTAGAGGATAGCGGGGGGAGAAGCTACGAGCAGTACTTC	CASSVEDSGGRSYEQYF
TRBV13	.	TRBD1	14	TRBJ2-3	TGTGCCAGCAGCGCCTCGACAGGGGAGGATACGCAGTATTTT	CASSASTGEDTQYF
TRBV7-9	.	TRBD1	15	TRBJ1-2	TGTGCCAGCAGCCCCTGGGGACAGGGCGTCTATGGCTACACCTTC	CASSPWGQGVYGYTF
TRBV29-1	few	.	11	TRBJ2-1	TGCAGCGTTGCGGAACCGAATGAGCAGTTCTTC	CSVAEPNEQFF
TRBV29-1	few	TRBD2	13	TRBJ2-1	TGCAGCGGCCGGGGGGGTGTGGACAATGAGCAGTTCTTC	CSGRGGVDNEQFF
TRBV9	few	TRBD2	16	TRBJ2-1	TGTGCCAGCAGCCTCACTAGCGGGCCCTTTTACAATGAGCAGTTCTTC	CASSLTSGPFYNEQFF
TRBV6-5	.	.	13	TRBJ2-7	TGTGCCAGCAGTCGGACGCAGGGTAACGAGCAGTACTTC	CASSRTQGNEQYF
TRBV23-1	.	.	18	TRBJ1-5	TGCGCCAGCAGTCTCTATGATAGGGGACATTTAGTCCTCCAGCCCCAGCATTTT	CASSLYDRGHLVLQPQHF
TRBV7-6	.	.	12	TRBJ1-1	TGTGCCAGCAGCTTTGTGGGTGGTGAAGCTTTCTTT	CASSFVGGEAFF